This T cell receptor beta chain was retrieved from a study of T-cell reconstitution after alpha-beta-depleted transplantation in children. Molecular barcoding with unique molecular identifiers was used for the TCRbeta library. One entry per CDR3 protein results from TCRdb running MiXCR on the PCR reads. The sample has approximately 120,000 distinct CDR3 sequences; around a tenth are singletons. The CDR3 runs to 15 residues. Trimming took off 4 bases at V and 1 base at J, with 14 bases between the two ends. The germline V gene has CDR1 SGDLS and CDR2 YYNGEE. The clonotype was recovered from a girl under two years old who had a stem cell transplant for combined immunodeficiency, so the T cells may come from the graft donor. The chain links TRBV9 to TRBJ2-5, with D tentatively TRBD1 or TRBD2 (6 bases each). The sequencing here drew on PBMCs, mostly from graft donor cells, taken 180 days after TCRalphabeta/CD19-depleted stem cell transplant. The CDR3 sequence is CASSPGTGAQETQYF. Written as DNA, the CDR3 is TGTGCCAGCAGCCCAGGGACGGGGGCCCAAGAGACCCAGTACTTC. The full variable domain, completed using reference TRBV9 and TRBJ2-5, is DSGVTQTPKHLITATGQRVTLRCSPRSGDLSVYWYQQSLDQGLQFLIQYYNGEERAKGNILERFSAQQFPDLHSELNLSSLELGDSALYFCASSPGTGAQETQYFGPGTRLLVL.